This record concerns one TCR beta chain sequence. Its antigen is unidentified. Generated by immunoSEQ multiplex PCR, the TCRdb table keeps only in-frame clones and is missing some. Of some 140,000 clones in the sample, around four fifths were seen once. This specimen comes from a study of T cell responses to AZD1222 COVID-19 vaccine. Study-wide results and caveats: The donor group comprised mostly white British people and more females; the analysis possibly underestimated clonal diversity.

The CDR3 is made up of 15 amino acids. Germline V gene lookup returns CDR1 LNHDA and CDR2 SQIVND (reference sequence). The ends lost 7 bases at V and 5 bases at J; junction bases unmatched: 9. This clonotype originated in an adult in good health. The rearrangement links TRBV19 to TRBJ1-5, with 9 bases identical to TRBD1. Sequenced here: peripheral blood, sampled on day 0 of AZD1222 vaccination. CDR3 in amino acids: CASKKGQGVHQPQHF. The CDR3 DNA follows: TGTGCCAGTAAAAAGGGACAGGGAGTTCATCAGCCCCAGCATTTT.